This passage covers 9 T cell receptor beta chains from one sample sequenced in a study of blood T cell repertoires in COVID-19. TCRdb's copy holds only in-frame clones and misses some; the assay was immunoSEQ multiplex PCR. The table records about 45,000 clones, around 85% of them present only once. Sequencing was done on a sample of peripheral blood. Receptor source: a human donor in a cohort sampled during active COVID-19.

The chain employs TRBV30 and TRBJ2-1; TRBD2 is a possible D gene (6 bases). The V and J ends lost 3 bases and 6 bases respectively, with 18 bases between them. The germline V gene has CDR1 GTSNPN and CDR2 SVGIG (reference sequence). The length of the CDR3 is 15 residues. CDR3 loop: CAWRRGGEICNEQFF. The CDR3 DNA reads as TGTGCCTGGAGGAGGGGCGGGGAAATTTGCAATGAGCAGTTCTTC.

The rearrangement joins TRBV29-1 to TRBJ1-1; D is unclear. The V gene's germline CDR1 is SQVTM and CDR2 ANQGSEA. The V end was cut by 5 bases, the J end by 1 base, with 8 bases between. CDR3 length equals 12 residues. The DNA of the CDR3 is TGCAGCGTTAAACGGGAGAACACTGAAGCTTTCTTT. As protein: CSVKRENTEAFF.

CDR3 region: CASSLGRGDTQYF. DNA for the CDR3: TGTGCCAGCAGCTTAGGACGGGGGGATACGCAGTATTTT. The V and J genes are TRBV7-2 and TRBJ2-3; the D gene is possibly TRBD2 (6 bases). The V end lost 1 base, the J end lost 6 bases, and 8 bases lay between the germline ends. CDR1 and CDR2 (germline): SGHTA, FQGNSA. The CDR3 runs to 13 residues. Full variable domain (outside the CDR3, taken from reference TRBV7-2 and TRBJ2-3): GAGVSQSPSNKVTEKGKDVELRCDPISGHTALYWYRQSLGQGLEFLIYFQGNSAPDKSGLPSDRFSAERTGGSVSTLTIQRTQQEDSAVYLCASSLGRGDTQYFGPGTRLTVL.

The chain recombines TRBV5-6 with TRBJ2-7; no definite D call. The CDR3 length is 12 residues. CDR1 and CDR2 (germline): SGHDT, YYEEEE. The CDR3 region is CASSSRSLPTTV. As DNA, the CDR3 is TGTGCCAGCAGCTCGCGATCCCTACCAACCACCGTC.

The V gene is TRBV5-1, the J gene TRBJ2-3; unclear D gene. Trimming cost V 0 bases and J 4 bases, with 9 bases left between them. This CDR3 spans 14 amino acids. CDR1 and CDR2 (germline): SGHRS, YFSETQ. The CDR3 region is CASSLGSGADTQYF. In nucleotides, the CDR3 is TGCGCCAGCAGCTTGGGATCAGGTGCAGATACGCAGTATTTT. Drawing the rest from reference TRBV5-1 and TRBJ2-3, the complete variable domain is KAGVTQTPRYLIKTRGQQVTLSCSPISGHRSVSWYQQTPGQGLQFLFEYFSETQRNKGNFPGRFSGRQFSNSRSEMNVSTLELGDSALYLCASSLGSGADTQYFGPGTRLTVL.

J is TRBJ2-1 and V is TRBV4-1; 7 bases map to TRBD1. The CDR3 extends over 12 amino acids. Per the germline V gene, CDR1 is MGHRA and CDR2 is YSYEKL. V dropped 6 bases and J dropped 7; count of bases not matched to a gene: 3. DNA of the CDR3: TGCGCCAGCAGGACAGGGACGAATGAGCAGTTCTTC. Protein product: CASRTGTNEQFF.

The CDR3 nucleotides read TGTGCCAGTAGTATTCCGGGAGCTAACTATGGCTACACCTTC. This translates into CASSIPGANYGYTF. The chain recombines TRBV19 with TRBJ1-2; D call uncertain. The V end lost 3 bases, the J end lost 0 bases, and 8 bases lay between the germline ends. This CDR3 is 14 amino acids long. Germline V gene lookup returns CDR1 LNHDA and CDR2 SQIVND (reference sequence).

The chain combines TRBV2 with TRBJ2-5, with 7 bases identical to TRBD1. The CDR3 loop spans 13 amino acids. Germline assignment: CDR1 SNHLY and CDR2 FYNNEI. Trimming removed 10 bases from V and 2 bases from J; junction bases left unmatched: 7. CDR3 nucleotides: TGTGCCAAAAGACAGGGTGAGCAAGAGACCCAGTACTTC. It codes for CAKRQGEQETQYF.

V is TRBV4-1 and J is TRBJ2-3; 12 bases match TRBD2. Germline CDR1 and CDR2: MGHRA and YSYEKL. The CDR3 length is 15 residues. After removal of 1 base from V and 7 bases from J, the junction contained 3 bases not matched to a gene. The CDR3 spells CASSQGTSGGNTQYF. The CDR3 nucleotides read TGCGCCAGCAGCCAAGGAACTAGCGGGGGGAATACGCAGTATTTT.